Included here is one TCR beta chain sequence, with context. This specimen belongs to a study of blood T cell repertoires in COVID-19. At the level of the study: Italy, Spain and the United States were the sources of the convalescent and acute COVID-19 samples. Nucleic acid was either cDNA or gDNA, and it came from T cells, B-cell-depleted T cells, or PBMCs.

Germline V lookup: CDR1 GTSNPN, CDR2 SVGIG (reference sequence). V was clipped by 0 bases and J by 2 bases, with 23 bases between them. CDR3 length: 19 residues. Authors' analysis steps: Estimation of nucleated cell counts relied on the amplification of reference gene primers. Only in-frame clones appear in the TCRdb table, and some are missing; sequencing was by immunoSEQ multiplex PCR. From that table come the V and J calls and clone size; the DNA was used to work out D and trimming. This sample has about 280,000 clones; under 90% occur once, and the top ten carry approximately 0.85%. This chain joins TRBV30 and TRBJ1-3; D is possibly TRBD1 (5 bases). The TCR originated in a woman aged 40 to 49 who had recovered from COVID-19. The sample consisted of peripheral blood. CDR3: CAWSVAGNVPPSAGNTIYF. DNA of the CDR3: TGTGCCTGGAGTGTTGCAGGGAACGTACCTCCCTCGGCTGGAAACACCATATATTTT.